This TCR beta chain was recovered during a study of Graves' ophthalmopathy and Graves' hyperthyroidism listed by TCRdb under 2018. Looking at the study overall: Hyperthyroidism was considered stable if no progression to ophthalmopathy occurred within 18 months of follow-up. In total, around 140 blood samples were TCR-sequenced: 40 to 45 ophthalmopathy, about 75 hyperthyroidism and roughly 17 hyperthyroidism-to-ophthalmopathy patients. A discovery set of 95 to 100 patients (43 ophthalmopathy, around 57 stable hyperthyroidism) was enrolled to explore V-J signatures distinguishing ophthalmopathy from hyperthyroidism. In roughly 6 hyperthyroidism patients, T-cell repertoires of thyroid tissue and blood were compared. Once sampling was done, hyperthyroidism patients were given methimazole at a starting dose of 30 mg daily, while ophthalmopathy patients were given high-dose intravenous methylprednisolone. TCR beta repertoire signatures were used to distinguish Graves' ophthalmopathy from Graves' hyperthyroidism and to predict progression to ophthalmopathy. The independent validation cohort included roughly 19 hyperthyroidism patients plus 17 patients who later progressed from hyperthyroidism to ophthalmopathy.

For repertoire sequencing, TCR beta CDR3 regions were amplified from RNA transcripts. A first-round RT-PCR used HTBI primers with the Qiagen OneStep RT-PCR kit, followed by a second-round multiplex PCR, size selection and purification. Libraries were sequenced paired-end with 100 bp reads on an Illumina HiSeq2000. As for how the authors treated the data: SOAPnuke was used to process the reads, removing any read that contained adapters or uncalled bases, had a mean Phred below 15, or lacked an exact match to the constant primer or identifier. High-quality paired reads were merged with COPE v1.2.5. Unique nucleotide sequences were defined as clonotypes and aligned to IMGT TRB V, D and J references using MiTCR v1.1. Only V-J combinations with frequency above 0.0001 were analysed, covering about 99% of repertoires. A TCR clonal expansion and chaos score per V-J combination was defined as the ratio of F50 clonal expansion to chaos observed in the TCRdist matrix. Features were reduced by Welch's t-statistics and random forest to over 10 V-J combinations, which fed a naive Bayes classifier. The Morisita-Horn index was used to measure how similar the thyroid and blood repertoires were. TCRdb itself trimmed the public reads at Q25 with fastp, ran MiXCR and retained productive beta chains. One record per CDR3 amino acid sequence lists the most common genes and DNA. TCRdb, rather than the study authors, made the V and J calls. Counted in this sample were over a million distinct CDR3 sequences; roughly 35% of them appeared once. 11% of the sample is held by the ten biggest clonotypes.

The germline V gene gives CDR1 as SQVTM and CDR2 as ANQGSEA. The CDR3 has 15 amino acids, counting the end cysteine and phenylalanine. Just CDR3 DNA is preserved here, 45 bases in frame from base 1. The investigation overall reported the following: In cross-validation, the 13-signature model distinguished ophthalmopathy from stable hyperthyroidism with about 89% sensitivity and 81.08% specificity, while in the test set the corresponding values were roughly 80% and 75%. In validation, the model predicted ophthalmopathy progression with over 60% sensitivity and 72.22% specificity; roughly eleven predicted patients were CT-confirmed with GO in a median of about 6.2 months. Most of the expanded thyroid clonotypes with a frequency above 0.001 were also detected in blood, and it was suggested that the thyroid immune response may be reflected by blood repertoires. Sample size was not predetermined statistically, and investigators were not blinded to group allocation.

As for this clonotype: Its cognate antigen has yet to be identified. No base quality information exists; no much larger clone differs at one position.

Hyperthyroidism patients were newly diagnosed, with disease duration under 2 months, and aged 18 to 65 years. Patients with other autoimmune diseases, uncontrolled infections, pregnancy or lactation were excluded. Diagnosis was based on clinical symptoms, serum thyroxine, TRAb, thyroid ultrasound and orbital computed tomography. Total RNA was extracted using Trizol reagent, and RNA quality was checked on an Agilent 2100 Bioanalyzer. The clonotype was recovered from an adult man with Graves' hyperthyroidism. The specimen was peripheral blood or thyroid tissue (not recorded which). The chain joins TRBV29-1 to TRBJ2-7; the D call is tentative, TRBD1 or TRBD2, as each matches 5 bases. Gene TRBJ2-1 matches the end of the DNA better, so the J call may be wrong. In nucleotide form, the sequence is TGCAGCGGAGGGGCCGCACTAGTTGGTCGCGATGAGCAGTTCTTC. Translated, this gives CSGGAALVGRDEQFF.